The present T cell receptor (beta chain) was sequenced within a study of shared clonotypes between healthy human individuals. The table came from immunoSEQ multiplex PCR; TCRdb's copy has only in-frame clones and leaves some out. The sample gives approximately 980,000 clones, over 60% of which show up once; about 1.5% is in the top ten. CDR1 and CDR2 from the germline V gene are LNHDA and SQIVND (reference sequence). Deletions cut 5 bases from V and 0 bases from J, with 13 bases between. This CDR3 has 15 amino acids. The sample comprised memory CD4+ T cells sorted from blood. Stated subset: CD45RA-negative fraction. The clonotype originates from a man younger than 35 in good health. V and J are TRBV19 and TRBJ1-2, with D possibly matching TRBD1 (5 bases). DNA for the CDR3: TGTGCCAGTAGTGGCCGGGGCGGGTCTAACTATGGCTACACCTTC. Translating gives CASSGRGGSNYGYTF.